Below, one T cell receptor beta chain is given with its context. The antigen is not known. Extracted RNA was reverse transcribed into cDNA, the sequencing template. Profiled with immunoSEQ multiplex PCR; TCRdb holds only in-frame clones, not every one. The table shows about 180,000 clones, with about 61% occurring only once. Deletions cut 1 base from V and 5 bases from J, with 9 bases between. Germline assignment: CDR1 SGHRS and CDR2 YFSETQ. CDR3 length: 13 residues. The data were obtained in a study of CD8+ T cells in alopecia areata. Looking at the study overall: Tofacitinib administration to treated patients was oral, at 5 to 10 mg twice daily. Overall study findings and caveats: Possibly as an HLA-related effect, TCR sharing across patients appeared less clear than in mice.

The treatment denotes: oral pan-JAK inhibitor, 5-10 mg twice daily. Investigators sorted PBMCs to obtain both CD4+ and CD8+ T cells. This clonotype was sampled from a human donor with alopecia areata. Sequencing used CD4+ T cells sorted from blood, obtained between weeks 55 and 70, from a patient treated with tofacitinib. The gene calls are TRBV5-1 and TRBJ1-2, with no clear D. CDR3: CASSLTSDYGYTF. The CDR3 nucleotides are TGCGCCAGCAGCTTGACTTCTGATTATGGCTACACCTTC.